The text below deals with one TCR beta chain. Its specificity is not known. The treatment is: 10-day PBMC culture with coronavirus spike peptide pools or control peptides (ViraFEST assay). Trimming took 0 bases from V and 3 from J, leaving 3 bases between them. The CDR3 spans 13 residues. Germline V gene lookup returns CDR1 MRHNA and CDR2 SNTAGT. This sample is part of a study of vaccination and CD4 T cells after COVID-19. Study as a whole: From HCoV-229E, HCoV-OC43, HCoV-NL63 and SARS-CoV-2, overlapping spike peptides were used to stimulate the cells.

Whole-study results and caveats: Median about 86% of reactive clones detected in convalescent patients emerged only post-vaccination.

With the Oncomine TCR Beta short-read assay, DNA from cultured CD4+ T cells was sequenced. From CD4+ T cells that had been cultured, genomic DNA was extracted. From the PCR reads, TCRdb called clonotypes with MiXCR, one entry per CDR3 protein. The sample holds some 10,000 distinct CDR3 sequences; approximately 49% are singletons and the top ten take around 29%. The clonotype was recovered from a human donor who had recovered from COVID-19. The specimen sequenced was CD4+ T cells from blood, cultured in vitro. The chain recombines TRBV6-4 with TRBJ2-1; D not certain. The CDR3 DNA follows: TGTGCCAGCAGTGACTCGGACTACAATGAGCAGTTCTTC. Translating gives CASSDSDYNEQFF.